The present T cell receptor (beta chain) was sequenced within a study of CD8 T cells in Susac syndrome. CDR1 is SEHNR and CDR2 is FQNEAQ in the germline V gene (reference sequence). After removal of 5 bases from V and 6 bases from J, the junction contained 9 bases not matched to a gene. The CDR3 spans 15 residues. Random hexamers were used to reverse transcribe the RNA input (about 0.5 to 1 ug). A multiplex approach, immunoSEQ multiplex PCR, amplified TCR beta CDR3 across 54 Vbeta and 13 Jbeta. TCRdb processed the immunoSEQ multiplex PCR reads anew with MiXCR; each CDR3 protein has one entry. The table lists over 65,000 distinct CDR3 sequences, 90% to 95% of them singletons. High-throughput TCR beta sequencing covered peripheral CD8+ and CD4+ T cells.

This sequence originates from a human donor with Susac syndrome. The chain carries TRBV7-9 and TRBJ1-4, with TRBD1 matching over 7 bases. Sequencing was done on a sample of CD4+ T cells from PBMCs. As DNA, the CDR3 is TGTGCCAGCAGCACCCGACAGGGAAGGGATGAAAAACTGTTTTTT. This gives the protein CASSTRQGRDEKLFF.